The entry below gives a single T cell receptor (beta chain) sequence along with its context. V gave up 6 bases and J gave up 1 base, with 9 bases separating them. CDR3 length: 13 residues. Germline CDR1 is LGHDT and CDR2 is YNNKEL (reference sequence). The sample comes from a study of blood T cell repertoires in COVID-19. At the level of the study: Donors in the United States, Italy and Spain gave samples during acute or convalescent COVID-19. PBMCs, B-cell-depleted T cells, or T cells were the source of the cDNA or gDNA that made up the material.

How the authors handled the data: Scientists estimated how many nucleated cells there were by amplifying reference gene primers. Profiling relied on immunoSEQ multiplex PCR, and the TCRdb table lists in-frame clones only, not all of them. That table is the source of V, J and clone size, and D and trimming were worked out from the DNA. The table has some 260,000 clones, about 90% seen once. The chain carries TRBV3-1 (or the pseudogene TRBV3-2) and TRBJ1-1; no clear D gene. This clonotype was obtained from a man older than 75 with acute or convalescent COVID-19. Specimen: peripheral blood. CDR3 amino acids: CASRPSGNTEAFF. CDR3 DNA sequence: TGTGCCAGCAGACCCTCAGGGAACACTGAAGCTTTCTTT.